These 10 T cell receptor beta chains came from one sample sequenced in a study of T cells in Graves' hyperthyroidism and ophthalmopathy. Amplified TCR beta CDR3 regions came from RNA transcripts. The TCR CDR3 first-round RT-PCR relied on the HTBI primer set. From the multiplex PCR reads, TCRdb called clonotypes with MiXCR, one entry per CDR3 protein. The sample lists hundreds of thousands of distinct CDR3 sequences, around a sixth occurring once. Input material: blood. The source is a woman between 45 and 60 years old with Graves' hyperthyroidism that later progressed to Graves' ophthalmopathy.

This clonotype was recorded many times. This chain connects TRBV11-2 to TRBJ2-1; a possible D gene is TRBD1 (5 bases). The CDR3 runs to 16 residues. Germline assignment: CDR1 SGHAT and CDR2 FQNNGV. Trimming removed 2 bases at V and 0 bases at J, with 11 bases between. CDR3 DNA: TGTGCCAGCAGCTTATCCAGGGCGAGCTCCTACAATGAGCAGTTCTTC. Protein: CASSLSRASSYNEQFF. Filled out from reference TRBV11-2 and TRBJ2-1, the complete variable domain reads EAGVAQSPRYKIIEKRQSVAFWCNPISGHATLYWYQQILGQGPKLLIQFQNNGVVDDSQLPKDRFSAERLKGVDSTLKIQPAKLEDSAVYLCASSLSRASSYNEQFFGPGTRLTVL.

The chain recombines TRBV6-5 with TRBJ1-2; 8 nucleotides agree with TRBD1. The length of the CDR3 is 16 residues. Germline values: CDR1 MNHEY, CDR2 SVGAGI. J was trimmed by 2 bases and V by 3 bases; bases with no gene match: 8. The CDR3 spells CASSYLQGAPNYGYTF. DNA for the CDR3: TGTGCCAGCAGTTATCTTCAGGGGGCGCCCAACTATGGCTACACCTTC.

This clonotype has a handful of counts. The rearrangement uses TRBV5-5 and TRBJ2-7; D gene uncertain. V was clipped by 4 bases and J by 5 bases, with 10 bases between them. This CDR3 has 12 residues. The germline V gene has CDR1 SGHKS and CDR2 YYEKEE (reference sequence). The CDR3 is CASSPHLDEQYF. The CDR3 DNA sequence: TGTGCCAGCAGCCCTCATTTGGACGAGCAGTACTTC.

V usage is TRBV2 and J usage is TRBJ1-5; TRBD1 aligns across 7 bases. The CDR3 contains 15 residues. Germline V gene lookup returns CDR1 SNHLY and CDR2 FYNNEI. V lost 7 bases and J lost 1; bases outside the gene matches: 7. Here the CDR3 reads CASKIATGSNQPQHF. DNA for the CDR3: TGTGCCAGCAAAATTGCGACAGGGAGCAATCAGCCCCAGCATTTT. Filled out from reference TRBV2 and TRBJ1-5, the complete variable domain reads EPEVTQTPSHQVTQMGQEVILRCVPISNHLYFYWYRQILGQKVEFLVSFYNNEISEKSEIFDDQFSVERPDGSNFTLKIRSTKLEDSAMYFCASKIATGSNQPQHFGDGTRLSIL.

This chain connects TRBV19 to TRBJ2-3; D not certain. V lost 5 bases and J lost 4, with 22 bases in between. Germline V gene sequence: CDR1 LNHDA, CDR2 SQIVND (reference sequence). The CDR3 extends over 17 amino acids. The CDR3 reads CASSSSPLGGVADTQYF. The CDR3 DNA is TGTGCCAGTAGTTCCTCACCGCTCGGTGGGGTGGCAGATACGCAGTATTTT.

Many counts were recorded for this clonotype. This sequence joins TRBV12-3 or TRBV12-4 and TRBJ2-3, with unresolved D. The CDR3 is made up of 16 amino acids. V shed 6 bases and J shed 0 bases, with 16 bases lying between them. In DNA, the CDR3 is TGTGCCAGCAGCCGCAAGGGCGTCTTGAGCACAGATACGCAGTATTTT. Translation: CASSRKGVLSTDTQYF.

This clonotype was counted a few times. The gene calls are TRBV4-1 and TRBJ2-7; 9 nucleotides line up with TRBD1. The length of the CDR3 is 15 residues. Germline trimming cut 5 bases from V and 4 bases from J; bases unmatched to any gene: 9. From germline, CDR1 is MGHRA and CDR2 YSYEKL. In nucleotides, the CDR3 is TGCGCCAGCAGCTTTGTACAGGGGGCTATTTACGAGCAGTACTTC. Its translation: CASSFVQGAIYEQYF.

V gene TRBV5-1 combines with J gene TRBJ2-1, with 9 bases lining up with TRBD2. Germline V gene sequence: CDR1 SGHRS, CDR2 YFSETQ. The V segment lost 1 base and the J segment 9 bases; nucleotides outside the gene matches: 8. This CDR3 has 15 residues. Written as DNA, the CDR3 is TGCGCCAGCAGCTTGTCGGCGGGGGGGCTTGGTGAGCAGTTCTTC. It is translated as CASSLSAGGLGEQFF.

This clonotype was observed a few times. The chain links TRBV30 to TRBJ1-5, with a possible D match to TRBD1 (6 bases). CDR3 length equals 12 residues. Germline CDR1 GTSNPN, CDR2 SVGIG (reference sequence). Trimming took off 5 bases at V and 6 bases at J, with 11 bases between the two ends. For the CDR3, the DNA is TGTGCCTGGGGAACAGGGAGTCAGCCCCAGCATTTT. This sequence encodes CAWGTGSQPQHF.

The J gene is TRBJ2-2, the V gene TRBV19; 7 positions match TRBD2. CDR3 length equals 15 residues. Germline V gene lookup returns CDR1 LNHDA and CDR2 SQIVND (reference sequence). Unmatched junction bases numbered 3, after V lost 3 bases and J lost 2 bases. The CDR3 sequence: CASSIAGDNTGELFF. The CDR3 nucleotides are TGTGCCAGTAGTATCGCGGGGGACAACACCGGGGAGCTGTTTTTT.